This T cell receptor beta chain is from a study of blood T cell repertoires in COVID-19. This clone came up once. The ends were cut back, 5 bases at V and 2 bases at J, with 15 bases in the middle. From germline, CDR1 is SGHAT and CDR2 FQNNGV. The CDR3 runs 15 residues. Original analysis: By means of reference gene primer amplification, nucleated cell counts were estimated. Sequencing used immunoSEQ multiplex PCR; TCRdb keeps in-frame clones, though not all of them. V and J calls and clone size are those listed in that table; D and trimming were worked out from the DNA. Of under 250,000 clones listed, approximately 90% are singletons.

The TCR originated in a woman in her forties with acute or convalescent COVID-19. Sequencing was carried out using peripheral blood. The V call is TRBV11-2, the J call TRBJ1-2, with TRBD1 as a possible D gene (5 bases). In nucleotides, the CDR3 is TGTGCCAGCAGCCCAAGTGGGGGGGAGAACTATGGCTACACCTTC. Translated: CASSPSGGENYGYTF.